The 16 T cell receptor beta chains presented below share a single source sample, sequenced in a study of blood T cell repertoires in COVID-19. Profiling relied on immunoSEQ multiplex PCR, and the TCRdb table lists in-frame clones only, not all of them. The data hold fewer than 100,000 clones, with 91% observed a single time. Sequenced material: peripheral blood. Receptor source: a woman aged 45-59 years in a cohort sampled during active COVID-19.

J is TRBJ1-2 and V is TRBV28; 9 nucleotides match TRBD1. Trimming took 8 bases from V and 2 from J; bases not matched to a gene: 9. This CDR3 contains 15 residues. The germline V gene encodes CDR1 MDHEN and CDR2 SYDVKM. The CDR3 region is CASLGYTGGNYGYTF. The CDR3 DNA follows: TGTGCCAGCTTAGGATACACAGGGGGCAACTATGGCTACACCTTC.

The rearrangement links TRBV19 to TRBJ2-5, with D possibly matching TRBD1 (6 bases). Trimming pared 5 bases from V and 1 base from J, leaving 11 bases between. The germline V gene has CDR1 LNHDA and CDR2 SQIVND (reference sequence). The CDR3 runs 14 residues. The CDR3 region has the DNA TGTGCCAGTAGTCGAAACAGGGTCCAAGAGACCCAGTACTTC. It translates to CASSRNRVQETQYF.

The V gene is TRBV5-1, the J gene TRBJ2-7; maybe TRBD1 (5 bases). Germline values: CDR1 SGHRS, CDR2 YFSETQ. This CDR3 region has 15 residues. Deletions cut 0 bases from V and 4 bases from J, with 14 bases between. As DNA, the CDR3 is TGCGCCAGCAGCTTGGAGGGGTCCCCTACTTACGAGCAGTACTTC. Encoded protein: CASSLEGSPTYEQYF.

CDR3 sequence (DNA): TGTGCCAGCTCACCATCTAGCGCAGGGGGCGGCTCTGAAGCTTTCTTT. It yields the protein CASSPSSAGGGSEAFF. The J gene is TRBJ1-1, the V gene TRBV18, with 8 bases fitting TRBD1. This CDR3 is built from 16 residues. Germline V CDR1 and CDR2: KGHSH, LQKENI. V shed 2 bases and J 6 bases; nucleotides not matched to a gene: 11.

The rearrangement links TRBV6-5 to TRBJ2-7, with a possible D match to TRBD2 (6 bases). This CDR3 comprises 15 residues. Germline V gene data show CDR1 as MNHEY and CDR2 as SVGAGI. V lost 10 bases to trimming and J lost 5 bases, with 24 bases between them. The CDR3 region is CAISRKEGSSHEQYF. In nucleotides, the CDR3 is TGTGCCATCTCCCGAAAGGAGGGAAGCAGCCACGAGCAGTACTTC.

The V and J genes are TRBV27 and TRBJ2-3; tentatively, D is TRBD2 (6 bases). The CDR3 has 14 amino acids. Germline V gene lookup returns CDR1 MNHEY and CDR2 SMNVEV (reference sequence). Trimming took 5 bases from V and 0 from J, leaving 9 bases between them. The CDR3 bases are TGTGCCAGCAGTATAGCGGAGAGCACAGATACGCAGTATTTT. Translating gives CASSIAESTDTQYF.

The chain couples TRBV15 to TRBJ1-3; D is ambiguous. V lost 2 bases and J 2 bases, leaving 13 bases between the germline ends. Germline CDR1 LNHNV, CDR2 YYDKDF (reference sequence). This CDR3 contains 16 residues. In nucleotides, the CDR3 is TGTGCCACCAGCAGACCCATACAGTGGGCTGGAAACACCATATATTTT. Translating gives CATSRPIQWAGNTIYF.

The chain couples TRBV7-2 to TRBJ2-3; 7 bases match TRBD2. V was pared by 5 bases and J by 4 bases, with 6 bases of the junction left unmatched. CDR1 is SGHTA and CDR2 is FQGNSA in the germline V gene. This CDR3 has 14 residues. The DNA for the CDR3 is TGTGCCAGCAGCGGGAGGGTTACACCAGATACGCAGTATTTT. Amino acids: CASSGRVTPDTQYF.

The rearrangement links TRBV19 to TRBJ2-2; 7 nucleotides align to TRBD1. Germline CDR1 and CDR2: LNHDA and SQIVND (reference sequence). After removal of 1 base from V and 4 bases from J, the junction contained 9 bases not matched to a gene. The CDR3 runs 17 residues. The CDR3 sequence: CASSIGGGARVTGELFF. The CDR3 coding sequence is TGTGCCAGTAGTATAGGAGGGGGCGCGAGGGTCACCGGGGAGCTGTTTTTT.

J is TRBJ2-2 and V is TRBV19; D is perhaps TRBD1 (5 bases). CDR1 and CDR2 from the germline V gene are LNHDA and SQIVND (reference sequence). There are 11 residues in the CDR3. Trimming took 6 bases from V and 8 from J, leaving 7 bases between them. CDR3 bases: TGTGCCAGTAGGGGGCAAGGGGAGCTGTTTTTT. This translates into CASRGQGELFF.

This rearrangement joins TRBV5-8 to TRBJ2-7; 9 bases are a match to TRBD2. The ends lost 4 bases at V and 1 base at J; junction bases unmatched: 12. This CDR3 has 17 residues. Per germline, CDR1 SGHTS and CDR2 YDEGEE. CDR3 DNA sequence: TGTGCCAGCAGCCCCAGTTTTAGCGGGAGTCTGTCCTACGAGCAGTACTTC. It codes for CASSPSFSGSLSYEQYF.

The rearrangement joins TRBV6-6 to TRBJ2-2, with TRBD1 as a possible D gene (7 bases). Germline assignment: CDR1 MNHNY and CDR2 SVGAGI (reference sequence). The CDR3 contains 14 residues. Trimming shortened V by 4 bases and J by 4 bases, and 10 bases separated the two germline ends. CDR3 bases: TGTGCCAGCAGTTCAGGGGGAGGCACCGGGGAGCTGTTTTTT. Protein sequence: CASSSGGGTGELFF.

The chain links TRBV27 to TRBJ2-2, with TRBD1 as a possible D gene (6 bases). Trimming pared 6 bases from V and 5 bases from J, leaving 13 bases between. The CDR3 consists of 14 residues. CDR1 MNHEY and CDR2 SMNVEV come from the germline V gene (reference sequence). CDR3 DNA sequence: TGTGCCAGCAGACAGGGAACCCAAACCGGGGAGCTGTTTTTT. This translates into CASRQGTQTGELFF.

J is TRBJ1-4 and V is TRBV7-9; 7 bases fit TRBD1. V was pared by 4 bases and J by 4 bases, with 6 bases of the junction left unmatched. The CDR3 sequence is 15 residues long. The V gene's germline CDR1 is SEHNR and CDR2 FQNEAQ (reference sequence). As DNA, the CDR3 is TGTGCCAGCAGCTCCCGACAGGGAATTAATGAAAAACTGTTTTTT. This sequence encodes CASSSRQGINEKLFF.

The count of this clone is one. The rearrangement links TRBV9 to TRBJ2-3, with unresolved D. Trimming cost V 0 bases and J 4 bases, with 15 bases left between them. The CDR3 has 16 amino acids. Germline CDR1 and CDR2: SGDLS and YYNGEE. Here the CDR3 DNA reads TGTGCCAGCAGCGTAGCTCTTTTTCCCGCGTCAGATACGCAGTATTTT. Its protein is CASSVALFPASDTQYF.

V gene TRBV7-9 combines with J gene TRBJ2-7; weak D call: TRBD2 (5 bases). V was cut by 1 base and J by 7 bases, with 14 bases left in between. The germline V gene has CDR1 SEHNR and CDR2 FQNEAQ (reference sequence). The CDR3 has 14 amino acids. The CDR3 DNA reads as TGTGCCAGCAGCTTAGAGGGAGCGGCTCGGGAGCAGTACTTC. Protein product: CASSLEGAAREQYF.